The 30 T cell receptor beta chains presented below share a single source sample, sequenced in a study of cytomegalovirus exposure and HLA in healthy donors. PCR employed 60 Vbeta and 13 Jbeta primers. Sequencing was performed with immunoSEQ multiplex PCR; in TCRdb, only in-frame clones are kept and a portion is missing. The table includes approximately 130,000 clones, roughly 82% detected once. The source material was PBMCs. The source of these receptors is a man younger than 35 in good health and CMV-seropositive.

V and J are TRBV6-6 and TRBJ1-1, with D perhaps matching TRBD1 (5 bases). V lost 4 bases to trimming and J lost 1 base, with 13 bases between them. The CDR3 extends over 15 amino acids. CDR1 and CDR2 from the germline V gene are MNHNY and SVGAGI (reference sequence). In DNA, the CDR3 is TGTGCCAGCAGTTTGGGGGGAGACAAGAACACTGAAGCTTTCTTT. Translating it yields CASSLGGDKNTEAFF.

The chain links TRBV9 to TRBJ2-1, with 9 positions matching TRBD2. J lost 7 bases, V lost 2 bases, and 7 bases had no gene match. The CDR3 spans 15 residues. Germline values: CDR1 SGDLS, CDR2 YYNGEE. The CDR3 spells CASSVGGRASNEQFF. The CDR3 DNA follows: TGTGCCAGCAGCGTCGGCGGGAGGGCCTCTAATGAGCAGTTCTTC. The full variable domain, in which reference TRBV9 and TRBJ2-1 provide the parts outside the CDR3, is DSGVTQTPKHLITATGQRVTLRCSPRSGDLSVYWYQQSLDQGLQFLIQYYNGEERAKGNILERFSAQQFPDLHSELNLSSLELGDSALYFCASSVGGRASNEQFFGPGTRLTVL.

V and J are TRBV14 and TRBJ1-4; TRBD1 might be the D (5 bases). Germline loops: CDR1 SGHDN, CDR2 FVKESK. The V end was cut by 6 bases, the J end by 6 bases, with 14 bases between. The CDR3 loop spans 14 amino acids. The CDR3 DNA reads TGTGCCAGCAGACCAGGGCCGAAGGATGAAAAACTGTTTTTT. Its protein product is CASRPGPKDEKLFF. Based on the CDR3 plus reference TRBV14 and TRBJ1-4, the full variable domain is EAGVTQFPSHSVIEKGQTVTLRCDPISGHDNLYWYRRVMGKEIKFLLHFVKESKQDESGMPNNRFLAERTGGTYSTLKVQPAELEDSGVYFCASRPGPKDEKLFFGSGTQLSVL.

The chain couples TRBV18 to TRBJ2-3, with TRBD2 matching 8 bases. With 5 bases clipped from V and 5 bases from J, the junction kept 6 bases outside the gene matches. Germline CDR1 KGHSH, CDR2 LQKENI. CDR3 size: 14 residues. As DNA, the CDR3 is TGTGCCAGCTCATCCGGGACTAGAGGAGATACGCAGTATTTT. Amino acids: CASSSGTRGDTQYF.

This clone showed up just a few times. V is TRBV7-9 and J is TRBJ1-2; no definite D call. With 3 bases removed from V and 8 bases from J, the gap between germline ends came to 7 bases. The CDR3 spans 11 residues. Germline lookup yields CDR1 SEHNR and CDR2 FQNEAQ (reference sequence). This CDR3 is CASSFNGGYTF. The CDR3 DNA reads as TGTGCCAGCAGCTTCAACGGGGGCTACACCTTC.

The chain has TRBV28 and TRBJ2-7; D not resolved. The CDR3 spans 14 residues. The germline gives CDR1 MDHEN, CDR2 SYDVKM. V was pared by 2 bases and J by 3 bases, with 11 bases between. CDR3 DNA sequence: TGTGCCAGCAGTTTACCCCACCTACGCTACGAGCAGTACTTC. This encodes CASSLPHLRYEQYF.

The chain links TRBV19 to TRBJ1-2; TRBD1 matches 8 bases. Trimming removed 4 bases from V and 9 bases from J; junction bases left unmatched: 13. The germline V gene encodes CDR1 LNHDA and CDR2 SQIVND (reference sequence). CDR3 size: 15 residues. The CDR3: CASSSTPGQDESYTF. CDR3 DNA: TGTGCCAGTAGTAGCACTCCGGGACAGGATGAAAGCTACACCTTC.

With respect to this clone: The germline gene is not matched at one end of the junction; a read error may be the cause. This CDR3 reads CATSREYINSNTGGLFF. The CDR3 nucleotides read TGTGCCACCAGCAGAGAATATATAAATTCGAACACCGGGGGGCTGTTTTTT. The chain carries TRBV15 and TRBJ2-2; maybe TRBD2 (6 bases). The CDR3 is 17 residues long. The germline CDR1 and CDR2 sequences are LNHNV and YYDKDF (reference sequence).

This clone was seen just once. V gene TRBV6-1 combines with J gene TRBJ1-2; D might be TRBD1 (5 bases). Germline CDR1 is MNHNS and CDR2 is SASEGT. V lost 8 bases and J 4 bases, leaving 11 bases between the germline ends. This CDR3 is 12 amino acids long. The CDR3 nucleotides are TGTGCCAGCCCGGGACTGCGCTATGGCTACACCTTC. This encodes CASPGLRYGYTF.

CDR3 DNA sequence: TGTGCCAGCAGTCGTAGCGGGGGGTCCTACGAGCAGTACTTC. It yields the protein CASSRSGGSYEQYF. The chain is built from TRBV2 and TRBJ2-7, with 10 nucleotides matching TRBD2. With V trimmed by 5 bases and J by 1 base, 2 bases remained unmatched. The CDR3 contains 14 residues. From germline, CDR1 is SNHLY and CDR2 FYNNEI.

The V call is TRBV9, the J call TRBJ2-1, with a weak D call TRBD2 (5 bases). Trimming left V 0 bases short and J 8 bases short, with 9 bases between. This CDR3 is 13 amino acids long. Germline V gene data show CDR1 as SGDLS and CDR2 as YYNGEE. CDR3 nucleotides: TGTGCCAGCAGCGTAGTATGGGGAGATGAGCAGTTCTTC. Translated: CASSVVWGDEQFF.

The chain uses TRBV10-1 and TRBJ1-1; possibly TRBD1 for D (5 bases). V was cut by 0 bases and J by 7 bases, with 15 bases left in between. The length of the CDR3 is 15 residues. Germline loops: CDR1 WNHNN, CDR2 SYGVQD (reference sequence). CDR3 bases: TGCGCCAGCAGTGAGTCCCACATTACAGGTTATGAAGCTTTCTTT. The encoded protein is CASSESHITGYEAFF.

This clone was picked up a small number of times. In the same sample, other DNA sequences code for this CDR3. J is TRBJ2-1 and V is TRBV15; D remains unclear. This CDR3 has 12 residues. V lost 1 base and J 4 bases, leaving 2 bases between the germline ends. CDR1 and CDR2 (germline): LNHNV, YYDKDF (reference sequence). In DNA form, the CDR3 reads TGTGCCACCAGCAGAGCATACAATGAGCAGTTCTTC. Its protein is CATSRAYNEQFF. Combining the CDR3 with reference TRBV15 and TRBJ2-1 gives the whole variable domain DAMVIQNPRYQVTQFGKPVTLSCSQTLNHNVMYWYQQKSSQAPKLLFHYYDKDFNNEADTPDNFQSRRPNTSFCFLDIRSPGLGDTAMYLCATSRAYNEQFFGPGTRLTVL.

CDR3 in amino acids: CASRYGTSTADTQYF. CDR3 bases: TGTGCCAGCAGATACGGGACTAGCACTGCAGATACGCAGTATTTT. This chain uses TRBV2 with TRBJ2-3; 9 bases are a match to TRBD2. The CDR3 runs 15 residues. V was clipped by 6 bases and J by 4 bases; unmatched bases: 8. Germline V gene lookup returns CDR1 SNHLY and CDR2 FYNNEI.

The rearrangement uses TRBV10-3 and TRBJ2-2; 11 nucleotides align to TRBD2. The trim removed 11 bases at V and 6 bases at J, leaving 11 bases unmatched. The CDR3 loop spans 15 amino acids. The germline V gene has CDR1 ENHRY and CDR2 SYGVKD. The CDR3 loop is CAVSGRATGPGELFF. The DNA of the CDR3 is TGTGCCGTTAGCGGGAGGGCCACAGGACCCGGGGAGCTGTTTTTT.

This clone was seen more than once but under ten times. This chain connects TRBV7-8 to TRBJ1-1; unclear D gene. From germline, CDR1 is SGHVS and CDR2 FQNEAQ. CDR3 size: 13 residues. V shed 3 bases and J shed 4 bases, with 9 bases lying between them. DNA for the CDR3: TGTGCCAGCAGCTTTAGTGTGAGCACTGAAGCTTTCTTT. Translating gives CASSFSVSTEAFF.

CDR3 nucleotides: TGTGCCAGCAGCTCCGTTGTGAGCGGGAGTGGGTACAATGAGCAGTTCTTC. This encodes CASSSVVSGSGYNEQFF. The chain links TRBV7-6 to TRBJ2-1, with TRBD2 matching 8 bases. The germline V gene encodes CDR1 SGHVS and CDR2 FNYEAQ. V shed 4 bases and J 4 bases; nucleotides not matched to a gene: 12. This CDR3 contains 17 residues.

This clone was picked up a small number of times. This chain links TRBV4-2 with TRBJ2-3; TRBD2 matches 12 bases. The CDR3 consists of 18 residues. Germline V gives CDR1 LGHNA, CDR2 YNFKEQ. V shed 0 bases, J shed 2 bases, and the junction held 6 bases outside the gene matches. The CDR3 region is CASSQDPSGRDNTDTQYF. Written as DNA, the CDR3 is TGTGCCAGCAGCCAAGACCCTAGCGGGAGGGACAACACAGATACGCAGTATTTT.

The chain carries TRBV5-1 and TRBJ2-5; D gene uncertain. CDR1 is SGHRS and CDR2 is YFSETQ in the germline V gene. Trimming stripped 4 bases from V and 2 bases from J, with 15 bases between. The CDR3 contains 15 residues. CDR3 sequence reads: CASSRQADPQETQYF. The CDR3, as DNA: TGCGCCAGCAGCCGCCAGGCAGATCCACAAGAGACCCAGTACTTC. The full variable domain, completed using reference TRBV5-1 and TRBJ2-5, is KAGVTQTPRYLIKTRGQQVTLSCSPISGHRSVSWYQQTPGQGLQFLFEYFSETQRNKGNFPGRFSGRQFSNSRSEMNVSTLELGDSALYLCASSRQADPQETQYFGPGTRLLVL.

The genes are TRBV5-1 and TRBJ1-2, with TRBD1 identical over 7 bases. Germline loops: CDR1 SGHRS, CDR2 YFSETQ. The CDR3 spans 17 residues. J was trimmed by 2 bases and V by 4 bases; bases with no gene match: 14. As DNA, the CDR3 is TGCGCCAGCAGCCCGCGGGACAGCGGGTGGCCCAACTATGGCTACACCTTC. It specifies CASSPRDSGWPNYGYTF. Together with reference TRBV5-1 and TRBJ1-2, the CDR3 gives the full variable domain: KAGVTQTPRYLIKTRGQQVTLSCSPISGHRSVSWYQQTPGQGLQFLFEYFSETQRNKGNFPGRFSGRQFSNSRSEMNVSTLELGDSALYLCASSPRDSGWPNYGYTFGSGTRLTVV.

The chain recombines TRBV7-6 with TRBJ2-5; 9 bases agree with TRBD1. Germline V gives CDR1 SGHVS, CDR2 FNYEAQ. The V segment lost 4 bases and the J segment 2 bases; nucleotides outside the gene matches: 2. The CDR3 length is 14 residues. The CDR3 region has the DNA TGTGCCAGCAGCTCGACAGGGGGTCAAGAGACCCAGTACTTC. It codes for CASSSTGGQETQYF.

V and J are TRBV4-1 and TRBJ1-3; D gene uncertain. There are 15 residues in the CDR3. With 0 bases removed from V and 0 bases from J, the gap between germline ends came to 6 bases. Germline CDR1 and CDR2: MGHRA and YSYEKL. The CDR3 coding sequence is TGCGCCAGCAGCCAAGAGCGGCCCTCTGGAAACACCATATATTTT. Encoded protein: CASSQERPSGNTIYF.

The chain recombines TRBV2 with TRBJ2-3; 8 nucleotides line up with TRBD2. J gave up 1 base and V 8 bases, and 5 bases lay outside the gene matches. This CDR3 has 14 amino acids. The germline gives CDR1 SNHLY, CDR2 FYNNEI. CDR3 nucleotides: TGTGCCAGCCTTAATAGCGGGGGCACAGATACGCAGTATTTT. Residues: CASLNSGGTDTQYF.

This clone was detected a few times. The chain combines TRBV18 with TRBJ2-7; D is unresolved. V lost 3 bases and J 0 bases, leaving 12 bases between the germline ends. Germline V lookup: CDR1 KGHSH, CDR2 LQKENI. The CDR3 covers 15 residues. In nucleotides, the CDR3 is TGTGCCAGCTCACCTACAATGTACGACTCCTACGAGCAGTACTTC. Protein sequence: CASSPTMYDSYEQYF.

This clone showed up just a few times. The chain is built from TRBV25-1 and TRBJ1-4, with D perhaps matching TRBD1 (6 bases). Trimming took 2 bases from V and 5 from J, leaving 12 bases between them. CDR1 is MGHDK and CDR2 is SYGVNS in the germline V gene. This CDR3 contains 15 residues. In DNA, the CDR3 is TGTGCCAGCAGTGAAGGAGGACAGTGGAATGAAAAACTGTTTTTT. Translated: CASSEGGQWNEKLFF.

The V gene is TRBV27, the J gene TRBJ1-1; TRBD1 matches 10 bases. J lost 4 bases, V lost 5 bases, and 13 bases had no gene match. The CDR3 is made up of 17 amino acids. Germline V gives CDR1 MNHEY, CDR2 SMNVEV (reference sequence). The DNA of the CDR3 is TGTGCCAGCAGTCCCCTCTACCGGGACAGGGGTTCCACTGAAGCTTTCTTT. It yields the protein CASSPLYRDRGSTEAFF.

This chain links TRBV6-6 with TRBJ1-1, with TRBD1 identical over 8 bases. The junction had 4 bases not matched to a gene; V was cut back by 4 bases and J by 6 bases. The CDR3 extends over 13 amino acids. The germline CDR1 and CDR2 sequences are MNHNY and SVGAGI (reference sequence). The CDR3 DNA reads TGTGCCAGCAGTTTCCCGACAGGGGCTGAAGCTTTCTTT. It codes for CASSFPTGAEAFF.

Points on this clone: An end of the junction differs from the germline gene, which may be a read error. The chain uses TRBV29-1 and TRBJ2-6; TRBD1 matches 7 bases. From germline, CDR1 is SQVTM and CDR2 ANQGSEA. The CDR3 contains 16 residues. The DNA for the CDR3 is TGCAGCGTTGGAGGGACAGAGAGCTCTGGGGCCAACGGCCTGACTTTC. Its protein product is CSVGGTESSGANGLTF.

This chain uses TRBV4-1 with TRBJ2-7; D call uncertain. In germline, CDR1 is MGHRA, CDR2 YSYEKL. V lost 1 base and J 1 base, leaving 8 bases between the germline ends. There are 14 residues in the CDR3. The CDR3 nucleotides are TGCGCCAGCAGCCAAGCCGGCGGTTCCTACGAGCAGTACTTC. It yields the protein CASSQAGGSYEQYF.

V and J are TRBV28 and TRBJ1-5; D gene uncertain. Trimming removed 7 bases from V and 4 bases from J, with 14 bases in between. This CDR3 spans 14 amino acids. Per germline, CDR1 MDHEN and CDR2 SYDVKM. Written as DNA, the CDR3 is TGTGCCAGCATTTCCCCGGCCGGGAATCAGCCCCAGCATTTT. It is translated as CASISPAGNQPQHF.